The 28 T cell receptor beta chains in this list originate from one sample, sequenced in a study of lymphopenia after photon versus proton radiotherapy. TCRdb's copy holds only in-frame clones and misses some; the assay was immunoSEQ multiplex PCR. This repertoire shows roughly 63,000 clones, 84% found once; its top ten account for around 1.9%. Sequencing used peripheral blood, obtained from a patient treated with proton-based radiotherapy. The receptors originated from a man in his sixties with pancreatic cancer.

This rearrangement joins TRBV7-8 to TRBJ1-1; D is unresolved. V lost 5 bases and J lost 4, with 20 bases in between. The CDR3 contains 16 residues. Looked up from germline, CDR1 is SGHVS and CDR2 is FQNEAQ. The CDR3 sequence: CASSGIAGGVGTEAFF. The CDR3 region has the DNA TGTGCCAGCAGCGGCATCGCGGGCGGAGTGGGCACTGAAGCTTTCTTT.

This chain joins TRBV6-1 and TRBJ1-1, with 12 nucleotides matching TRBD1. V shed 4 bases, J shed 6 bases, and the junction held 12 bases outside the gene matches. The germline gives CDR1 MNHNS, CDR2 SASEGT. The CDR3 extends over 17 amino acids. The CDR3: CASSVHRDRGRKAEAFF. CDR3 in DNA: TGTGCCAGCAGTGTTCACCGGGACAGGGGGCGCAAGGCTGAAGCTTTCTTT.

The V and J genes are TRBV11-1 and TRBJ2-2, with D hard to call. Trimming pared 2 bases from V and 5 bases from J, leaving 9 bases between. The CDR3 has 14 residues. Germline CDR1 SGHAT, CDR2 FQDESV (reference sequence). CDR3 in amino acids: CASSLNVGTGELFF. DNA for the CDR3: TGTGCCAGCAGCTTAAATGTGGGTACCGGGGAGCTGTTTTTT.

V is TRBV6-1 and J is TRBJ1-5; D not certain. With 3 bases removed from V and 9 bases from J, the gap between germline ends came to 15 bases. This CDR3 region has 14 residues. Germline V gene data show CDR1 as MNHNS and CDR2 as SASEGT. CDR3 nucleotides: TGTGCCAGCAGTGAGGGTCCTGGGCAAGGGCCCCAGCATTTT. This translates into CASSEGPGQGPQHF.

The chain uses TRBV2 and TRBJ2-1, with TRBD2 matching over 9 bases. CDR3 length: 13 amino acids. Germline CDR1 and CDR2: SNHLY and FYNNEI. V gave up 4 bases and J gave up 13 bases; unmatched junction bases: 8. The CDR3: CASSVKLAGDQFF. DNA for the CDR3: TGTGCCAGCAGTGTTAAACTAGCGGGTGACCAGTTCTTC.

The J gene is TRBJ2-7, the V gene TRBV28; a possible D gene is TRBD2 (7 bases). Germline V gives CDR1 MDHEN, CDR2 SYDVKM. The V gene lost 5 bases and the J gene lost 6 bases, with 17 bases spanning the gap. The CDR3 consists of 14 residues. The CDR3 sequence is CASSPSWGGPEQYF. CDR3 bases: TGTGCCAGCAGTCCCTCCTGGGGGGGGCCCGAGCAGTACTTC.

DNA for the CDR3: TGTGCCAGCATCTCCAAGGGAGGGGAGGATCAGCCCCAGCATTTT. Translated, it gives CASISKGGEDQPQHF. V gene TRBV6-1 combines with J gene TRBJ1-5, with a weak D call TRBD1 (5 bases). The CDR3 covers 15 residues. The germline gives CDR1 MNHNS, CDR2 SASEGT. V lost 7 bases and J lost 5, with 18 bases in between.

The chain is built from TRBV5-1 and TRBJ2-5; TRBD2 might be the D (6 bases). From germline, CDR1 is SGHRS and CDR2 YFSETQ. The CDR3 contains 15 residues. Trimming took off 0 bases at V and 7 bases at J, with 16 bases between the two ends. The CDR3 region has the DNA TGCGCCAGCAGCTTGGCGACACCCCTGGAGGGGACCCAGTACTTC. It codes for CASSLATPLEGTQYF.

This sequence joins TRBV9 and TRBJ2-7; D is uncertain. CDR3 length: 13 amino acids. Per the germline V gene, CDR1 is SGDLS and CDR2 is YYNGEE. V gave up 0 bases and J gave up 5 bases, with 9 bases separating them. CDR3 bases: TGTGCCAGCAGCGTAGACGGCGTCCACGAGCAGTACTTC. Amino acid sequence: CASSVDGVHEQYF.

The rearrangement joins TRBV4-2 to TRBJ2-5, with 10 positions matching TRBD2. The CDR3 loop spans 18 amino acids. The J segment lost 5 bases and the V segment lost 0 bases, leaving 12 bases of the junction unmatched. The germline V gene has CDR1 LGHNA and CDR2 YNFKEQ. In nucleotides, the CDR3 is TGTGCCAGCAGCCAAGAGGCTAGCGGGAGCGCACCAGGGGAGACCCAGTACTTC. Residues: CASSQEASGSAPGETQYF.

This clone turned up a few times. CDR3 sequence (DNA): TGTGCCAGCAGCCCAAGGACAGGGGGCCATCAGCAGTATTTT. Translating gives CASSPRTGGHQQYF. This sequence joins TRBV7-2 and TRBJ2-3; 11 bases match TRBD1. Unmatched junction bases numbered 9, after V lost 5 bases and J lost 11 bases. Germline V lookup: CDR1 SGHTA, CDR2 FQGNSA. CDR3 size: 14 residues.

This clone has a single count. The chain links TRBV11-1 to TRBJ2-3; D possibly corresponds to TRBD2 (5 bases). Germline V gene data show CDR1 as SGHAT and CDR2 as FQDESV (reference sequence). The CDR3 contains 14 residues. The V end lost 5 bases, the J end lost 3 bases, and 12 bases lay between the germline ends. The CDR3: CASSPKEGTDTQYF. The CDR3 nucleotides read TGTGCCAGCAGCCCCAAAGAGGGTACAGATACGCAGTATTTT.

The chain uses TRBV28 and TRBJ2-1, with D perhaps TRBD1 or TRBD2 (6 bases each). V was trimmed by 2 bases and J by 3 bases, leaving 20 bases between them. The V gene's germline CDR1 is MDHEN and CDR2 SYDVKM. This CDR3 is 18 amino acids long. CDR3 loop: CASSLGGRSVPSYNEQFF. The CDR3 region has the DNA TGTGCCAGCAGTTTAGGGGGGCGTTCCGTCCCAAGCTACAATGAGCAGTTCTTC. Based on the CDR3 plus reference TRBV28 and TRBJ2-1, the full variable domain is DVKVTQSSRYLVKRTGEKVFLECVQDMDHENMFWYRQDPGLGLRLIYFSYDVKMKEKGDIPEGYSVSREKKERFSLILESASTNQTSMYLCASSLGGRSVPSYNEQFFGPGTRLTVL.

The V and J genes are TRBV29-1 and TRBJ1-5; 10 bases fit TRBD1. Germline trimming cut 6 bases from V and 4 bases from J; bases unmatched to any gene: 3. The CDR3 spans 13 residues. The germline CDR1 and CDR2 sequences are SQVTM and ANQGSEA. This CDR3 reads CSVGDRGNQPQHF. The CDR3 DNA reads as TGCAGCGTAGGGGACAGGGGTAATCAGCCCCAGCATTTT.

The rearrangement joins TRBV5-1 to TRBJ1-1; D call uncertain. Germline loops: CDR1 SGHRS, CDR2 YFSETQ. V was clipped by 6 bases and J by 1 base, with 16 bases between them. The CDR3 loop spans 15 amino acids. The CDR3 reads CASNRNSGSNTEAFF. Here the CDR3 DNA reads TGCGCCAGCAACCGGAACAGTGGTTCGAACACTGAAGCTTTCTTT.

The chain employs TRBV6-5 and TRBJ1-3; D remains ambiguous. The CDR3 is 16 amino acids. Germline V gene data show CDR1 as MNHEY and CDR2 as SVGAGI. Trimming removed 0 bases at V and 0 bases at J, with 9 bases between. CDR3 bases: TGTGCCAGCAGTTACTCCCGCCGCCTCTCTGGAAACACCATATATTTT. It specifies CASSYSRRLSGNTIYF.

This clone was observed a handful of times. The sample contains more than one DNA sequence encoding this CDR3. The CDR3 region is CATSRVTGATNEKLFF. The CDR3 DNA sequence: TGTGCCACCAGCAGAGTAACAGGTGCAACTAATGAAAAACTGTTTTTT. The rearrangement joins TRBV15 to TRBJ1-4; possibly TRBD1 for D (5 bases). The CDR3 spans 16 residues. Per the germline V gene, CDR1 is LNHNV and CDR2 is YYDKDF (reference sequence). The ends were cut back, 1 base at V and 0 bases at J, with 9 bases in the middle.

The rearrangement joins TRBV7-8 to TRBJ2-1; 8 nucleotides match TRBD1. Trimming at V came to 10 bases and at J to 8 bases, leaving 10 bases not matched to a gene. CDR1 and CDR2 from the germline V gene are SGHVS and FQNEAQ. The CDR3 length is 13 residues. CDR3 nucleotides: TGTGCCATAGCGGACAGGGTTTCCCATGAGCAGTTCTTC. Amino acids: CAIADRVSHEQFF.

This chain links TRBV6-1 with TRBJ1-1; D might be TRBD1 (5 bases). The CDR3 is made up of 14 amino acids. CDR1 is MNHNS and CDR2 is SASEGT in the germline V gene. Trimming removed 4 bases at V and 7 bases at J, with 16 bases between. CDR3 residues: CASSGGGRKVEAFF. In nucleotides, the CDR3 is TGTGCCAGCAGTGGGGGGGGGAGAAAAGTTGAAGCTTTCTTT.

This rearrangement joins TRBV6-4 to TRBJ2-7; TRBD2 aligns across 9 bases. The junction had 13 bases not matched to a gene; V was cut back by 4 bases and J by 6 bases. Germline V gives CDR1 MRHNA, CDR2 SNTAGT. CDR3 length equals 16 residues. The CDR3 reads CASSGSGLAGPPEQYF. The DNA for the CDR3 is TGTGCCAGCAGTGGCTCGGGGCTAGCGGGGCCCCCCGAGCAGTACTTC.

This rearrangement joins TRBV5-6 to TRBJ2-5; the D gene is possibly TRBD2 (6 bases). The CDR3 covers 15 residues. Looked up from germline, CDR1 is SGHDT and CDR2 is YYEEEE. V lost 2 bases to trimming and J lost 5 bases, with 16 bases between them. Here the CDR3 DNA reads TGTGCCAGCAGCTTAGACCGGGGGAGACAGGAGACCCAGTACTTC. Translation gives CASSLDRGRQETQYF. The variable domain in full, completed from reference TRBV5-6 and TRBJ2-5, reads DAGVTQSPTHLIKTRGQQVTLRCSPKSGHDTVSWYQQALGQGPQFIFQYYEEEERQRGNFPDRFSGHQFPNYSSELNVNALLLGDSALYLCASSLDRGRQETQYFGPGTRLLVL.

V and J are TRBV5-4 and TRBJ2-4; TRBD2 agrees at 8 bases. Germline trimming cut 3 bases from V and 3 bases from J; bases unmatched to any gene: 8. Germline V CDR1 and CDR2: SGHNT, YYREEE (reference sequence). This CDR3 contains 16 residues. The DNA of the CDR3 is TGTGCCAGCAGCTACCCACCCAGCGGGGGCAAAAACATTCAGTACTTC. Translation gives CASSYPPSGGKNIQYF.

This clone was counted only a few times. CDR3 region: CASSYRDGYYGYTF. DNA for the CDR3: TGTGCCAGCTCATACCGGGACGGATACTATGGCTACACCTTC. The chain has TRBV18 and TRBJ1-2; D perhaps matches TRBD1 (5 bases). Germline V lookup: CDR1 KGHSH, CDR2 LQKENI. The CDR3 runs to 14 residues. The germline V and J ends were trimmed by 5 bases and 3 bases, with 13 bases remaining between them.

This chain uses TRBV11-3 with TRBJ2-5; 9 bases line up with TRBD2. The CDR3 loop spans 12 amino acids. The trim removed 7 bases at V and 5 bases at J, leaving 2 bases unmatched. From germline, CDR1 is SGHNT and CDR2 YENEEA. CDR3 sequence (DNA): TGTGCCAGCATGCGGGGGGGCGAGACCCAGTACTTC. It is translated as CASMRGGETQYF.

CDR3 sequence reads: CASSQTEAGATGYTF. Written as DNA, the CDR3 is TGTGCCAGCTCACAAACCGAAGCAGGGGCGACCGGCTACACCTTC. The chain uses TRBV18 and TRBJ1-2; weak D call: TRBD1 (6 bases). The V end was cut by 4 bases, the J end by 8 bases, with 20 bases between. CDR3 size: 15 residues. The germline gives CDR1 KGHSH, CDR2 LQKENI.

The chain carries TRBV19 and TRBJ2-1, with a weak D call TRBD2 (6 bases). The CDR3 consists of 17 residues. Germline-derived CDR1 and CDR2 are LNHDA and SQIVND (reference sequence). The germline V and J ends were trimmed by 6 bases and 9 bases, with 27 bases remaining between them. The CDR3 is CASRSSGTGRIFSEQFF. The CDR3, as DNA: TGTGCCAGTAGGTCTAGTGGTACGGGGAGGATTTTCAGTGAGCAGTTCTTC.

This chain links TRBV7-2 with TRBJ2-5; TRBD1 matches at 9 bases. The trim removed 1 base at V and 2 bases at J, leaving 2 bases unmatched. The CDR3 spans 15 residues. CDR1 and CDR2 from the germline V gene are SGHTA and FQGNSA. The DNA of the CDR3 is TGTGCCAGCAGCTTAGGGGACAGGGTTCAAGAGACCCAGTACTTC. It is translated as CASSLGDRVQETQYF. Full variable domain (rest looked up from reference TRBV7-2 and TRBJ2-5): GAGVSQSPSNKVTEKGKDVELRCDPISGHTALYWYRQSLGQGLEFLIYFQGNSAPDKSGLPSDRFSAERTGGSVSTLTIQRTQQEDSAVYLCASSLGDRVQETQYFGPGTRLLVL.

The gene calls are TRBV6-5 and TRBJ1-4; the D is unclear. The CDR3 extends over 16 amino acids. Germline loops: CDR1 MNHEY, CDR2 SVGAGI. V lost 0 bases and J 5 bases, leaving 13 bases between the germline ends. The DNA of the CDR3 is TGTGCCAGCAGTTACTCCTCCCTGACCTTGAATGAAAAACTGTTTTTT. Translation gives CASSYSSLTLNEKLFF.